The 25 T cell receptor beta chains in this list originate from one sample, sequenced in a study of beta chain features in type 1 diabetes. Investigators reverse transcribed all isolated RNA, so they sequenced expressed TCRB transcripts. Libraries were prepared by immunoSEQ multiplex PCR; TCRdb keeps only in-frame clonotypes and omits some of them. The table includes more than 250,000 clones, approximately 16% detected once. For these TCRs, the target antigens are not known. General study findings and limits: Moderately but significantly shorter TCRB CDR3s were found in Type 1 diabetes patients in all four CD4+ subsets.

Sequencing was performed on naive CD4+ T cells from blood. These receptor sequences come from a man aged 18-30 years with type 1 diabetes.

Only a few counts were recorded for this clone. CDR3 sequence (DNA): TGTGCCAGCAGTGAACGGGTCCGCACAGATACGCAGTATTTT. The encoded protein is CASSERVRTDTQYF. The gene calls are TRBV2 and TRBJ2-3, with unresolved D. The CDR3 runs to 14 residues. Germline V gene lookup returns CDR1 SNHLY and CDR2 FYNNEI. V was cut by 2 bases and J by 1 base, with 7 bases left in between. The complete variable domain, with remaining parts taken from reference TRBV2 and TRBJ2-3, reads EPEVTQTPSHQVTQMGQEVILRCVPISNHLYFYWYRQILGQKVEFLVSFYNNEISEKSEIFDDQFSVERPDGSNFTLKIRSTKLEDSAMYFCASSERVRTDTQYFGPGTRLTVL.

There are a few counts of this clone. J is TRBJ2-1 and V is TRBV29-1; a weak D match, TRBD1 (5 bases). Per the germline V gene, CDR1 is SQVTM and CDR2 is ANQGSEA. CDR3 length equals 16 residues. Trimming removed 6 bases from V and 0 bases from J, with 18 bases in between. CDR3 DNA sequence: TGCAGCGTGGCTAGATCAGGGTTTTCCTCCTACAATGAGCAGTTCTTC. Protein sequence: CSVARSGFSSYNEQFF.

A word on this clone: This same CDR3 is encoded by further DNA sequences in the sample. The chain couples TRBV20-1 to TRBJ2-7, with D unclear. Germline loops: CDR1 DFQATT, CDR2 SNEGSKA (reference sequence). There are 11 residues in the CDR3. Trimming cost V 0 bases and J 3 bases, with 3 bases left between them. CDR3 residues: CSARDLYEQYF. In nucleotides, the CDR3 is TGCAGTGCTAGAGATCTCTACGAGCAGTACTTC.

A few counts support this clone. The V and J genes are TRBV7-2 and TRBJ1-2; D possibly corresponds to TRBD1 (6 bases). Trimming took off 2 bases at V and 5 bases at J, with 12 bases between the two ends. CDR3 length: 14 amino acids. Germline V gives CDR1 SGHTA, CDR2 FQGNSA. The CDR3 here is CASSLRTDSYGYTF. The CDR3 bases are TGTGCCAGCAGCTTACGGACAGACTCGTATGGCTACACCTTC.

J is TRBJ1-1 and V is TRBV5-1; D unclear. The CDR3 covers 13 residues. The germline CDR1 and CDR2 sequences are SGHRS and YFSETQ. With 0 bases removed from V and 0 bases from J, the gap between germline ends came to 3 bases. As DNA, the CDR3 is TGCGCCAGCAGCTTGGAGCTGAACACTGAAGCTTTCTTT. Its translation: CASSLELNTEAFF.

This clone showed up just a few times. The chain is built from TRBV18 and TRBJ2-5, with 8 bases that match TRBD1. Germline V gives CDR1 KGHSH, CDR2 LQKENI. This CDR3 is 16 amino acids long. J was trimmed by 3 bases and V by 1 base; bases with no gene match: 7. CDR3 region: CASSPRISDREETQYF. The CDR3 nucleotides read TGTGCCAGCTCACCACGGATTTCGGACAGGGAAGAGACCCAGTACTTC.

This sequence joins TRBV30 and TRBJ2-1; a weak D match, TRBD2 (5 bases). The germline V and J ends were trimmed by 2 bases and 7 bases, with 15 bases remaining between them. Germline V CDR1 and CDR2: GTSNPN, SVGIG (reference sequence). The CDR3 runs to 14 residues. The CDR3 reads CAWSTVASLNEQFF. The CDR3 nucleotides read TGTGCCTGGAGTACGGTAGCTAGCCTTAATGAGCAGTTCTTC.

This sequence joins TRBV2 and TRBJ1-2, with TRBD1 matching over 8 bases. CDR3 size: 14 residues. V was pared by 4 bases and J by 0 bases, with 1 base of the junction left unmatched. Germline V gene data show CDR1 as SNHLY and CDR2 as FYNNEI. CDR3: CASSADRANYGYTF. The CDR3 coding sequence is TGTGCCAGCAGTGCGGACAGGGCTAACTATGGCTACACCTTC.

This clone was found a few times. This sequence joins TRBV27 and TRBJ1-3; TRBD1 is a possible D gene (5 bases). Per germline, CDR1 MNHEY and CDR2 SMNVEV (reference sequence). This CDR3 spans 14 amino acids. Trimming left V 4 bases short and J 7 bases short, with 14 bases between. The DNA for the CDR3 is TGTGCCAGCAGTTACAACAGGTTCGGGAACACCATATATTTT. As protein: CASSYNRFGNTIYF.

In this sample, this clone turned up a few times. The CDR3 loop reads CASSHRGLGNEQFF. In DNA, the CDR3 is TGTGCCAGCAGCCATCGAGGGTTGGGCAATGAGCAGTTCTTC. V usage is TRBV14 and J usage is TRBJ2-1; tentatively, D is TRBD2 (5 bases). Per germline, CDR1 SGHDN and CDR2 FVKESK. The ends were cut back, 3 bases at V and 6 bases at J, with 12 bases in the middle. The CDR3 runs 14 residues.

The V and J genes are TRBV28 and TRBJ2-5, with a weak D call TRBD2 (6 bases). The germline V gene has CDR1 MDHEN and CDR2 SYDVKM. The ends were cut back, 7 bases at V and 4 bases at J, with 22 bases in the middle. CDR3 length: 16 amino acids. The CDR3, as DNA: TGTGCCAGCAAGCCGGTTGGCGGGATAATGGGAGAGACCCAGTACTTC. It encodes CASKPVGGIMGETQYF.

The J gene is TRBJ2-7, the V gene TRBV6-6; 8 nucleotides agree with TRBD1. The germline CDR1 and CDR2 sequences are MNHNY and SVGAGI (reference sequence). V gave up 5 bases and J gave up 5 bases; unmatched junction bases: 14. The CDR3 covers 16 residues. The CDR3 reads CASSASPGGADNEQYF. CDR3 bases: TGTGCCAGCAGTGCCTCCCCAGGGGGCGCAGACAACGAGCAGTACTTC.

This clone was seen a few times. The chain employs TRBV30 and TRBJ2-3; D is undetermined. This CDR3 comprises 16 residues. V lost 0 bases and J lost 2, with 15 bases in between. Looked up from germline, CDR1 is GTSNPN and CDR2 is SVGIG (reference sequence). CDR3 nucleotides: TGTGCCTGGAGTGTAGGCATACTACTTTCCACAGATACGCAGTATTTT. Translated, it gives CAWSVGILLSTDTQYF.

The rearrangement links TRBV7-2 to TRBJ2-2; no reliable D call. Germline V gives CDR1 SGHTA, CDR2 FQGNSA. The CDR3 loop spans 14 amino acids. Trimming left V 1 base short and J 3 bases short, with 6 bases between. For the CDR3, the DNA is TGTGCCAGCAGCTTAGGGCAATACACCGGGGAGCTGTTTTTT. Protein product: CASSLGQYTGELFF.

The rearrangement joins TRBV9 to TRBJ2-5; weak D call: TRBD2 (5 bases). V lost 0 bases to trimming and J lost 5 bases, with 8 bases between them. Germline CDR1 and CDR2: SGDLS and YYNGEE. This CDR3 has 13 amino acids. CDR3 DNA sequence: TGTGCCAGCAGCGTAGGCGGCGGGGAGACCCAGTACTTC. Protein product: CASSVGGGETQYF.

In its sample, this clone was seen a few times. The chain uses TRBV9 and TRBJ1-1; D uncertain. CDR3 size: 14 residues. V was pared by 3 bases and J by 3 bases, with 12 bases between. The germline CDR1 and CDR2 sequences are SGDLS and YYNGEE. Here the CDR3 DNA reads TGTGCCAGCAGCGAGGCCCAGGCAGACACTGAAGCTTTCTTT. It yields the protein CASSEAQADTEAFF.

With regard to this clone: One end of the junction varies from germline; a read error may be responsible. The J gene is TRBJ1-6, the V gene TRBV30; D remains ambiguous. This CDR3 is built from 13 residues. CDR1 is GTSNPN, CDR2 SVGIG, per germline (reference sequence). The CDR3 region has the DNA TGTACCTGGAGTGTAGGGAGAGCTTCACCCCTCCACTTT. Residues: CTWSVGRASPLHF.

The chain is built from TRBV19 and TRBJ1-1, with TRBD1 identical over 9 bases. V shed 4 bases, J shed 5 bases, and the junction held 5 bases outside the gene matches. This CDR3 contains 14 residues. Germline CDR1 LNHDA, CDR2 SQIVND (reference sequence). CDR3 in amino acids: CASSRTGGSTEAFF. The DNA for the CDR3 is TGTGCCAGTAGTAGAACAGGGGGCTCAACTGAAGCTTTCTTT. The whole variable domain, filled in from reference TRBV19 and TRBJ1-1, reads DGGITQSPKYLFRKEGQNVTLSCEQNLNHDAMYWYRQDPGQGLRLIYYSQIVNDFQKGDIAEGYSVSREKKESFPLTVTSAQKNPTAFYLCASSRTGGSTEAFFGQGTRLTVV.

This clone came up a few times. V is TRBV4-2 and J is TRBJ2-7, with TRBD2 matching over 14 bases. Germline V lookup: CDR1 LGHNA, CDR2 YNFKEQ. The V gene end was trimmed by 3 bases and the J gene end by 3 bases; junction bases not matched to a gene: 1. The CDR3 consists of 15 residues. This CDR3 is CASSQGTSGGYEQYF. The CDR3, as DNA: TGTGCCAGCAGCCAGGGGACTAGCGGGGGCTACGAGCAGTACTTC.

The genes are TRBV10-1 and TRBJ1-6; D call uncertain. The ends were cut back, 6 bases at V and 8 bases at J, with 11 bases in the middle. The germline CDR1 and CDR2 sequences are WNHNN and SYGVQD (reference sequence). The CDR3 is 13 residues long. CDR3 region: CASSLDGYSPLHF. The CDR3, as DNA: TGCGCCAGCAGCCTAGACGGATATTCACCCCTCCACTTT.

The chain employs TRBV5-4 and TRBJ2-4; no clear D gene. This CDR3 is 17 amino acids long. With 2 bases removed from V and 1 base from J, the gap between germline ends came to 16 bases. Germline CDR1 reads SGHNT; CDR2 reads YYREEE (reference sequence). The CDR3 sequence is CASSLGFAGPAKNIQYF. DNA of the CDR3: TGTGCCAGCAGCTTAGGTTTCGCAGGCCCTGCCAAAAACATTCAGTACTTC.

The rearrangement joins TRBV5-1 to TRBJ2-1; possibly TRBD1 for D (5 bases). The V end was cut by 1 base, the J end by 8 bases, with 13 bases between. This CDR3 has 14 amino acids. Germline V lookup: CDR1 SGHRS, CDR2 YFSETQ. CDR3 DNA: TGCGCCAGCAGCTTGCTGGACAAGGGCGATGAGCAGTTCTTC. Protein product: CASSLLDKGDEQFF. Complete variable domain (other parts from reference TRBV5-1 and TRBJ2-1): KAGVTQTPRYLIKTRGQQVTLSCSPISGHRSVSWYQQTPGQGLQFLFEYFSETQRNKGNFPGRFSGRQFSNSRSEMNVSTLELGDSALYLCASSLLDKGDEQFFGPGTRLTVL.

The V and J genes are TRBV19 and TRBJ2-1; D may be TRBD1 (6 bases). Germline values: CDR1 LNHDA, CDR2 SQIVND (reference sequence). The CDR3 has 16 residues. V was cut by 8 bases and J by 4 bases, with 21 bases left in between. The CDR3 here is CASGTLLGGRYNEQFF. The CDR3 nucleotides read TGTGCCAGTGGAACGTTGTTAGGGGGTAGATACAATGAGCAGTTCTTC.

The chain combines TRBV27 with TRBJ1-6; 7 bases align to TRBD1. Germline V gene data show CDR1 as MNHEY and CDR2 as SMNVEV (reference sequence). The V gene end was trimmed by 7 bases and the J gene end by 10 bases; junction bases not matched to a gene: 10. There are 14 residues in the CDR3. This CDR3 is CASTGSGTASPLHF. The DNA of the CDR3 is TGTGCCAGCACCGGCTCCGGGACAGCGTCACCCCTCCACTTT.

The chain is built from TRBV5-1 and TRBJ2-5, with a possible D match to TRBD2 (7 bases). Per germline, CDR1 SGHRS and CDR2 YFSETQ. V lost 6 bases and J lost 0, with 15 bases in between. CDR3 length equals 15 residues. CDR3 region: CASTEGGSDQETQYF. As DNA, the CDR3 is TGCGCCAGCACGGAGGGGGGGTCCGACCAAGAGACCCAGTACTTC.